The clone carrying this TCR beta chain occurred many times. Its cognate antigen is unknown. TCRdb ran MiXCR on the PCR reads and lists one entry per CDR3 protein. The sample lists approximately 590,000 distinct CDR3 sequences, roughly 23% occurring once. This sample is part of a study of molecular identifiers for immune sequencing clone quantification. Whole-study findings and limits: Because of identical TCR molecules sharing a barcode, sizes of highly expanded clones could be underestimated.

The V and J ends lost 7 bases and 5 bases respectively, with 13 bases between them. CDR1 is SQVTM, CDR2 ANQGSEA, per germline. The CDR3 is 12 residues long. In the sort, naive CD8 T cells were defined as CD8+CD4-CCR7+CD45RA+. Sequencing used naive CD8+ T cells from blood, with Jurkat cell RNA spiked in. The subset: FACS-sorted CD8+CD4-CCR7+CD45RA+ naive T cells. V usage is TRBV29-1 and J usage is TRBJ2-3; no clear D gene. This receptor was identified in a human donor in good health. Some libraries in this study had Jurkat cell RNA spiked in. Here the CDR3 reads CSAEKALDTQYF. The CDR3, as DNA: TGCAGCGCAGAAAAAGCTTTAGATACGCAGTATTTT.